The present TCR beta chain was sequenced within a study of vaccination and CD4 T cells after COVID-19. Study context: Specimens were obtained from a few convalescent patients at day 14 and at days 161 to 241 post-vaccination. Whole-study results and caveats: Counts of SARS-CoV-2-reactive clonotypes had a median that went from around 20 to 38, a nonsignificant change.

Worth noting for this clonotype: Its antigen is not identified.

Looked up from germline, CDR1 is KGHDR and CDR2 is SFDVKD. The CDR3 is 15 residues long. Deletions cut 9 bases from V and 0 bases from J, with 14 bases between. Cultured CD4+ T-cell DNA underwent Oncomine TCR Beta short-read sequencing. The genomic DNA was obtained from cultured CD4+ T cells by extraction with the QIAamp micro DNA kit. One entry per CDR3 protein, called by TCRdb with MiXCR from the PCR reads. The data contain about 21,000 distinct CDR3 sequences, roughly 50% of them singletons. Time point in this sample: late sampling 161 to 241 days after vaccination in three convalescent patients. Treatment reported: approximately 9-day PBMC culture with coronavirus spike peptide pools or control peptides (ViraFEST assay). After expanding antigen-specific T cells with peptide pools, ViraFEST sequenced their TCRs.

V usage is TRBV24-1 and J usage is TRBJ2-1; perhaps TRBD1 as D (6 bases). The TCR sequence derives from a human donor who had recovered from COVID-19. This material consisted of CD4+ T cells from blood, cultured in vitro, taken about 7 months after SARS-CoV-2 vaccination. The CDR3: CATSPGHSSYNEQFF. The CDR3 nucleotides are TGTGCCACCTCTCCGGGACATAGCTCCTACAATGAGCAGTTCTTC.